The clone carrying this TCR beta chain was observed many times. Antigen: not known. The CDR3 has 13 amino acids. V was clipped by 4 bases and J by 6 bases; unmatched bases: 8. Germline V CDR1 and CDR2: SQVTM, ANQGSEA. With iRepertoire HTBI primers and Arm-PCR of CDR3 regions, TCR beta libraries were built. Authors' processing steps: Among the samples, 60 to 65 TRBV and some 13 TRBJ segments were identified. TCRdb reprocessed the multiplex PCR reads via MiXCR and lists one record per CDR3 protein. The V and J calls were not made by the authors but by TCRdb's processing. The sample contains some 420,000 distinct CDR3 sequences, 20% to 25% of which appear only once. This sample is part of a study of regulatory T cells in long-lasting Graves disease. Whole-study results and caveats: With persistent disease, TRBV28, TRBJ1-2 and TRBJ2-5 were the favored segments. The persistent group shared 2,741 public clonotypes, more than the approximately 970 shared by new patients.

Time point given: persistent/refractory GD, antithyroid drugs over 5 years with positive TRAb. After RNA was extracted from PBMCs, the TCR library was made from it. The receptor's source is a female donor with Graves disease. Sample: peripheral blood mononuclear cells (PBMCs), taken when the disease was refractory, from a patient treated with antithyroid drugs. The rearrangement uses TRBV29-1 and TRBJ2-7, with 8 bases fitting TRBD1. The CDR3 DNA is TGCAGCGTTGCTCATGGACAGGGCAGCGAGCAGTACTTC. This codes for CSVAHGQGSEQYF.